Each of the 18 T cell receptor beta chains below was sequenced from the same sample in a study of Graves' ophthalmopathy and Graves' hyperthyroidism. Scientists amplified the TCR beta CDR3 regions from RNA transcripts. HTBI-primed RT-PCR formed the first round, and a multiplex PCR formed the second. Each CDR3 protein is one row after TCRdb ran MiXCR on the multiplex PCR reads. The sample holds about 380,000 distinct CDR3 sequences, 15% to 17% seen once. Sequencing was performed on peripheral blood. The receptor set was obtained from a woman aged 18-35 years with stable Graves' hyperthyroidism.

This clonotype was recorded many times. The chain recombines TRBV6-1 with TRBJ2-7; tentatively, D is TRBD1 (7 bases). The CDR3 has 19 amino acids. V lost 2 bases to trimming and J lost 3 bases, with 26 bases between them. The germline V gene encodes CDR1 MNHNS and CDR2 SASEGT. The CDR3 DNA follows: TGTGCCAGCAGTGAATATGGCGGCGGAGGGGGCGACCGAATCTACGAGCAGTACTTC. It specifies CASSEYGGGGGDRIYEQYF.

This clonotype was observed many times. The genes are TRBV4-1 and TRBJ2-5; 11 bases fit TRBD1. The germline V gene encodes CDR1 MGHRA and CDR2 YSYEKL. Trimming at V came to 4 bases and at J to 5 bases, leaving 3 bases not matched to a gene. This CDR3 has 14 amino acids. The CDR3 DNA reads TGCGCCAGCAGCCCGGGACAGGGGGGGGAGACCCAGTACTTC. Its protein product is CASSPGQGGETQYF.

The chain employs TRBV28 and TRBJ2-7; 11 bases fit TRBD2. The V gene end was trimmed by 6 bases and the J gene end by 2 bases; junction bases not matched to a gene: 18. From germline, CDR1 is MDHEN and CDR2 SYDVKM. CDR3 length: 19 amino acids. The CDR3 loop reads CASSAGRPGKLAGAYEQYF. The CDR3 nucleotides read TGTGCCAGCAGCGCGGGACGCCCCGGTAAACTAGCGGGGGCCTACGAGCAGTACTTC.

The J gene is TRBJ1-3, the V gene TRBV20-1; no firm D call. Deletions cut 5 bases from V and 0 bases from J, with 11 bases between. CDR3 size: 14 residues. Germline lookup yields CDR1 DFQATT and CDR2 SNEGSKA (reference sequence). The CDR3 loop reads CSARSTFSGNTIYF. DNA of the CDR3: TGCAGTGCTCGGTCAACTTTCTCTGGAAACACCATATATTTT.

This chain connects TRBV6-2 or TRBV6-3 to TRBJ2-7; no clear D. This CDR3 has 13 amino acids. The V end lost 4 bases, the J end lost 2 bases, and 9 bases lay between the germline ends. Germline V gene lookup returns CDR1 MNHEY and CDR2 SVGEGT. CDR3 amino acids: CASSWLGTYEQYF. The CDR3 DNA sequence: TGTGCCAGCAGTTGGCTGGGAACCTACGAGCAGTACTTC.

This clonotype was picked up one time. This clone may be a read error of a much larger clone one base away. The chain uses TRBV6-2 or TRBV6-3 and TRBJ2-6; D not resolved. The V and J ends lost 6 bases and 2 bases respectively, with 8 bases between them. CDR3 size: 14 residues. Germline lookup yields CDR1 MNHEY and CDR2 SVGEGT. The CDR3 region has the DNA TGTGCCAGCAGCTTAGCAGCTGGGGCCAACGTCCTGACTTTC. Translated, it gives CASSLAAGANVLTF.

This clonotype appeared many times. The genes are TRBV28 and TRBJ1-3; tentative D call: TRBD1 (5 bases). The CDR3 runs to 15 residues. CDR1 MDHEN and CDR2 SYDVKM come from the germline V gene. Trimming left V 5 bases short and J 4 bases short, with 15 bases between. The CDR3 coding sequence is TGTGCCAGCAGTACCCCGAGTGGGGCCGGAAACACCATATATTTT. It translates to CASSTPSGAGNTIYF.

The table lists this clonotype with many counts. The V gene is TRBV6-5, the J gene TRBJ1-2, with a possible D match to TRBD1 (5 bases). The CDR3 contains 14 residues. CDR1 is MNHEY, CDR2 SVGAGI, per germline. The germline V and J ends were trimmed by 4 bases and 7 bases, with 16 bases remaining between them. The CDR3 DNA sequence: TGTGCCAGCAGTTTTGACAGCGCGAGGGGTGGCTACACCTTC. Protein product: CASSFDSARGGYTF.

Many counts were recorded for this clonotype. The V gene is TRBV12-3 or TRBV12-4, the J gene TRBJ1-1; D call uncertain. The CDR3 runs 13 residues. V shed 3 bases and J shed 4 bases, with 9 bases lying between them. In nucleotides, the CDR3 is TGTGCCAGCAGTTTGAGGAGAGCCACTGAAGCTTTCTTT. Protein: CASSLRRATEAFF.

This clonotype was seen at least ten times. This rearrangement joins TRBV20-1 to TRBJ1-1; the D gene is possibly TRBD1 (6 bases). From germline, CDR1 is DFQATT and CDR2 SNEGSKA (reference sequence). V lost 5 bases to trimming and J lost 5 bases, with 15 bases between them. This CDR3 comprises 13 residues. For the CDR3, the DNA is TGCAGTGCTGCTTCAGGGGAGAGGACTGAAGCTTTCTTT. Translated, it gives CSAASGERTEAFF.

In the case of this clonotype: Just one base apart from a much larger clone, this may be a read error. The CDR3 nucleotides are TGTGCCAGCAGCTTAGTGGGGGGGGCGGACTCCGGGGAGCTGTTTTTT. Protein sequence: CASSLVGGADSGELFF. The genes are TRBV11-2 and TRBJ2-2, with a weak D call TRBD2 (7 bases). Germline V CDR1 and CDR2: SGHAT, FQNNGV. V was pared by 1 base and J by 6 bases, with 15 bases between. The CDR3 is 16 amino acids.

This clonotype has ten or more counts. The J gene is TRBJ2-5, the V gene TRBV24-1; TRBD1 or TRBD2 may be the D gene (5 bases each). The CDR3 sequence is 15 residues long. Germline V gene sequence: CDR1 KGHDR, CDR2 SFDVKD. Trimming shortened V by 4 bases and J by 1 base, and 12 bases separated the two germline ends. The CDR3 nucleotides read TGTGCCACCAGTGACCGCCGGGACCCCCAAGAGACCCAGTACTTC. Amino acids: CATSDRRDPQETQYF.

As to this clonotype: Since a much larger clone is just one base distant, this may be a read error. CDR3 sequence: CASSYSKNTGELFF. CDR3 sequence (DNA): TGTGCCAGCAGTTACAGCAAGAACACCGGGGAGCTGTTTTTT. V is TRBV6-2 or TRBV6-3 and J is TRBJ2-2, with D unresolved. CDR1 and CDR2 (germline): MNHEY, SVGEGT. The CDR3 extends over 14 amino acids. V was clipped by 2 bases and J by 1 base, with 5 bases between them.

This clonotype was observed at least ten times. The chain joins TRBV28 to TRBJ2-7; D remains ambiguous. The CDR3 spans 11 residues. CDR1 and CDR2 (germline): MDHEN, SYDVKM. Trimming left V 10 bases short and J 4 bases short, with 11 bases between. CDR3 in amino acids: CATGAWYEQYF. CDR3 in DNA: TGTGCCACAGGTGCCTGGTACGAGCAGTACTTC.

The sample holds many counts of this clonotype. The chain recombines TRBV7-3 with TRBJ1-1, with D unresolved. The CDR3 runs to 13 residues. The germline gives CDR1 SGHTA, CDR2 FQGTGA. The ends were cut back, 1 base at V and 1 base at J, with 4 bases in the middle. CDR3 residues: CASSLKANTEAFF. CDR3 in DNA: TGTGCCAGCAGCTTAAAGGCGAACACTGAAGCTTTCTTT.

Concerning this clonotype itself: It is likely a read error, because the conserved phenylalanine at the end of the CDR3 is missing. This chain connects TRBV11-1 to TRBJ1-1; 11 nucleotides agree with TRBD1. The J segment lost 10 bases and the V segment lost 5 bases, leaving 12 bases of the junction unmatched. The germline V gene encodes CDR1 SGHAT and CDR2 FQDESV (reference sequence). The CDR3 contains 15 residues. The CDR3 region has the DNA TGTGCCAGCAGCCCAAGCGGACAGGGGGCTTGGGGAGCTTTCATT. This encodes CASSPSGQGAWGAFI.

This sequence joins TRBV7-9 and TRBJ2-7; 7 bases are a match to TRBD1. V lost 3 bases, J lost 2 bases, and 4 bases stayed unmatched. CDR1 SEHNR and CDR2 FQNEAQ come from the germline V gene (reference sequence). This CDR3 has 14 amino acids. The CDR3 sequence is CASSFLGTAYEQYF. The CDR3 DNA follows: TGTGCCAGCAGCTTTTTAGGGACAGCCTACGAGCAGTACTTC.

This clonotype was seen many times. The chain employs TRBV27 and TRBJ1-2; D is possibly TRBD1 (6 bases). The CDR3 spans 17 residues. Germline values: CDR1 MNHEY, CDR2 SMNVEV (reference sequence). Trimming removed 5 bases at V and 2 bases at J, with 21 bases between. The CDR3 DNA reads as TGTGCCAGCAGTCTTCTCGGACAGCCGACTAGAAACTATGGCTACACCTTC. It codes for CASSLLGQPTRNYGYTF.